Here is one T cell receptor beta chain with its context. Seattle enrolled patients during active infection and tracked them longitudinally. These data belong to a study of blood T cell repertoires in COVID-19. Study overall: Samples of COVID-19 (acute and convalescent) were obtained from the United States, Italy and Spain. T cells, B-cell-depleted T cells, or PBMCs provided the cDNA or gDNA that served as material.

Original analysis: Estimated nucleated cell counts came from reference gene primer amplification. Libraries were prepared by immunoSEQ multiplex PCR; TCRdb keeps only in-frame clonotypes and omits some of them. V, J and clone size reflect that table, while D and trimming were determined from the DNA. The sample yields tens of thousands of clones, about 90% seen once. Trimming took 0 bases from V and 7 from J; bases not matched to a gene: 15. Per germline, CDR1 SGDLS and CDR2 YYNGEE. This CDR3 is 18 amino acids long. The receptor was isolated from a woman aged 80 or over with COVID-19, enrolled during active disease. The rearrangement uses TRBV9 and TRBJ2-3; TRBD1 aligns across 9 bases. Sequences were obtained from peripheral blood. The CDR3 DNA is TGTGCCAGCAGCGTAGGGACCTCCGGGACAGGGTCAGCAAATACGCAGTATTTT. This sequence encodes CASSVGTSGTGSANTQYF.